These T cell receptor beta chains were read from a single sample in a study of shared clonotypes between healthy human individuals. Assay: immunoSEQ multiplex PCR; the TCRdb copy retains only in-frame clones and omits some. This sample yields 2 million to 2.5 million clones, of which less than 95% are seen a single time; 0.37% belongs to the top ten. Sequencing input: naive CD4+ T cells from PBMCs. The source of these receptors is a man aged 18 to 30 in good health. Some clones in this sample may be carry-over from other donors' samples. CDR3s include the opening cysteine and the closing phenylalanine or tryptophan. The order of the fields is V gene, CDR3 protein.

V: TRBV19; CDR3: CASRWAGDTEAFF
V: TRBV5-1; CDR3: CASSSSVNTEAFF
V: TRBV4-3; CDR3: CASSQLNTEAFF
V: TRBV15; CDR3: CATSRDLGQGSYEQYF
V: TRBV10-2; CDR3: CASSEQLLSQASYNEQFF
V: TRBV30; CDR3: CAWRGSSGNTIYF
V: TRBV7-2; CDR3: CASSLILADNEQFF
V: TRBV6-1; CDR3: CASSERGLENTEAFF
V: TRBV19; CDR3: CASSWGSYNEQFF
V: TRBV28; CDR3: CASNRGAGTDTQYF
V: TRBV11-3; CDR3: CASSSDGTGTGELFF
V: TRBV28; CDR3: CASSLSERAINQPQHF
V: TRBV18; CDR3: CASSPLTSLVGVANVLTF
V: TRBV5-1; CDR3: CASSLIVAGGPKDEQFF
V: TRBV19; CDR3: CASSTPLGALFF
V: TRBV6-5; CDR3: CASRKTGTGNQPQHF
V: TRBV11-2; CDR3: CASSLDGRASNQPQHF
V: TRBV6-5; CDR3: CASSYSGGYREKLFF
V: TRBV5-1; CDR3: CASKTTSGTGTDTQYF
V: TRBV19; CDR3: CASTTDTYGYTF
V: TRBV29-1; CDR3: CSVGSPRGGELFF
V: TRBV4-1; CDR3: CASSQGLRKLGYGYTF
V: TRBV28; CDR3: CASRAGTSGRYEQYF
V: TRBV7-2; CDR3: CASSPGTRSSYNEQFF
V: TRBV7-9; CDR3: CASSLGVTNTGELFF
V: TRBV15; CDR3: CATSILGQGNVEQYF
V: TRBV7-2; CDR3: CASSSPGYEAFF
V: TRBV28; CDR3: CASSPYRGQETQYF
V: TRBV14; CDR3: CASSQVFYEQYF
V: TRBV4-1; CDR3: CASSQEPGLSNQPQHF
V: TRBV6-1; CDR3: CASSISGETQYF
V: TRBV10-3; CDR3: CAISDPRRLGAFF
V: TRBV10-1; CDR3: CASSGSGLAGTDTQYF
V: TRBV4-1; CDR3: CASSQPLAGGAKNIQYF
V: TRBV27; CDR3: CASRRLAPTGELFF
V: TRBV7-9; CDR3: CASSLAGQSEQYF
V: TRBV6-5; CDR3: CASSYPTGVNTGELFF
V: TRBV4-2; CDR3: CASSQFSSRVSETQYF